This T cell receptor beta chain was identified during a study of shared clonotypes between healthy human individuals (dated by TCRdb to 2019 to 2021). With respect to the entire study: The cohort comprised a couple of women and a few men aged 18 to 49 years. Libraries were prepared and TCR repertoires were sequenced by different laboratories using diverse techniques, in order to increase sequencing depth and limit assay-specific biases. Between about 0.8 and 8.9 billion PBMCs per donor were obtained by leukapheresis. Blood TCR repertoires of about 5 healthy adults were deeply sequenced to estimate repertoire size and the extent of clonotype sharing between individuals. For each donor, three plates each were used for CD4 naive and CD4 memory, two plates were used for CD8 naive, and one plate was used for CD8 memory. Points the paper makes about the study in general: Because the study included only a small number of donors, the genetic and exposure-history diversity represented was limited. Based on pairwise subsampling, the degree of clonotype sharing among donors was expected to be affected by sequencing depth. Compared with non-shared clonotypes, clonotypes shared by all four sorted-subset donors had higher generation probabilities. About 5% of naive CD4, roughly 3.6% of naive CD8, approximately 2% of memory CD4, and less than 0.45% of memory CD8 clonotypes were shared across a few donors. Sampling was restricted to blood, and TCR repertoires in tissues likely differ from the TCR repertoires found in blood. Naive subsets generally had larger estimated clonotype richness than memory subsets did. Even with the large sequencing depth, rarefaction of the sorted-subset datasets indicated that sequencing was incomplete.

CDR1 and CDR2 (SGHTA, FQGNSA) derive from the germline V gene. Its CDR3 holds 14 amino acids, cysteine through phenylalanine. The only DNA kept is the CDR3, 42 bases in frame from the first base. Relative to germline, V is 7 bases shorter and J is 2 bases shorter, with 15 bases between their ends. Using the deep immunoSEQ assay, multiplex PCR amplified TCR CDR3 regions from genomic DNA. Genomic DNA extracted from each cell subset was distributed evenly over all wells of several immunoSEQ 96-well plates, and each plate served as one replicate. For sorted subsets, each replicate PCR was loaded with approximately 190 ng genomic DNA, equivalent to some 31,000 T cell genomes. Purified libraries were measured with a Qubit 3.0 fluorometer, size-checked on a Bioanalyzer 2100, and measured again with the KAPA Library Quantification kit. Every immunoSEQ 96-well plate was sequenced on a separate single-read 150-cycle Illumina NextSeq 550 flow cell. Turning to the authors' computational methods: Because the immunoSEQ output included only junctional sequences and no quality scores, the filtering could not be the same as the filtering used for full-length reads. To assign V/J genes and CDR3, sequences were annotated using PyIR, a Python wrapper for IgBLAST v1.9, with IMGT germline references. Reads with weak V/J assignments (E-value above 1e-6), missing CDR3, stop codons, out-of-frame junctions, or ambiguous translated residues were removed. A V3J clonotype was defined by an identical inferred V gene, J gene, and CDR3 amino acid sequence. Percentage overlap between repertoires was computed as shared unique clonotypes divided by the size of the smaller repertoire. Three approaches were used to assess repertoire richness: RTK rarefaction, the Chao1 estimator, and Recon v2.1 estimates of unobserved clonotypes. OLGA was used to compute generation probabilities for all TCRbeta clonotypes that the gDNA method yielded from a handful of donors. Drawn from immuneACCESS, this table holds only the in-frame rearrangements with V and J called that TCRdb kept. Clones are partly lost; checked studies trace under half to an unresolved V gene and leave the rest unexplained. V, J and clone size are taken as reported in that table, and D and trimming were inferred from the DNA itself. Within this sample are 1.6 million or so clones, with roughly 96% of them counted one time only. In total, the top ten clones hold roughly 1.2% of the sample.

Points on this clone: There is no known antigen for this receptor. No much larger clone is present one base from it, and per-base qualities are unavailable.

The donors were healthy, HIV-negative adults with no recently reported acute infections or vaccinations. Only Caucasian adults living in Nashville, Tennessee, USA were represented among the donors. Magnetic negative selection was used to enrich CD4+ T cells, after which naive cells were positively selected on CD45RA and the negative fraction became the memory subset. Blood was collected by leukapheresis, and PBMCs were isolated by Ficoll-Histopaque density gradient centrifugation and then cryopreserved in liquid nitrogen vapor phase. Analytical flow cytometry was used to check the purity and quantity of every magnetically sorted T cell population. Genomic DNA was isolated from every sorted fraction and measured by UV absorbance on a Nanodrop 2000c.

The receptor was isolated from a man younger than 45 in good health. The rearranged chain carries TRBV7-2 and TRBJ2-7; TRBD2 could be the D gene, as 5 bases match. Sequenced input: naive CD4+ T cells sorted from blood. The sample's cell subset or site, from its label and the paper: CD45RA+ positively selected. The bases read TGTGCCAGCAACCGAGTTGCTAGCACCTACGAGCAGTACTTC. Its product reads: CASNRVASTYEQYF.